This is a list of T cell receptor beta chains from one sample in a study of blood T cell repertoires in COVID-19. Method: immunoSEQ multiplex PCR; TCRdb's copy keeps in-frame clones and lacks some. The sample yields fewer than 500,000 clones, approximately 90% seen once. The sequenced material came from PBMCs or T cells enriched from blood (not recorded which). The receptors were gathered from a young woman with acute COVID-19. Each CDR3 is given with its conserved first and last residue. The order of the fields is CDR3 protein, CDR3 DNA, J gene, clone size, V gene, D gene. The D gene is left open where the match is weak. Clone sizes are given selectively: once, few, many, or a class where the clone is expanded.

cdr3_aa: CASSLGAGSHNEQFF
cdr3_nt: TGTGCCAGCAGCTTGGGAGCGGGATCCCACAATGAGCAGTTCTTC
j_call: TRBJ2-1
clone_size: once
v_call: TRBV7-6
d_call: TRBD2

cdr3_aa: CASRGQGSYNEQFF
cdr3_nt: TGTGCCAGCAGAGGACAGGGATCCTACAATGAGCAGTTCTTC
j_call: TRBJ2-1
clone_size: -
v_call: TRBV2
d_call: TRBD1

cdr3_aa: CASSLASYNEQFF
cdr3_nt: TGTGCCAGCAGCTTGGCCTCCTACAATGAGCAGTTCTTC
j_call: TRBJ2-1
clone_size: -
v_call: TRBV7-2
d_call: -

cdr3_aa: CASRKGLAGHYEQYF
cdr3_nt: TGTGCCAGCAGAAAGGGACTAGCGGGACACTACGAGCAGTACTTC
j_call: TRBJ2-7
clone_size: once
v_call: TRBV28
d_call: TRBD2

cdr3_aa: CASSPGLADEQYF
cdr3_nt: TGTGCCAGCAGCCCGGGACTAGCGGACGAGCAGTACTTC
j_call: TRBJ2-7
clone_size: -
v_call: TRBV5-4
d_call: TRBD2

cdr3_aa: CASSPGQGGQPQHF
cdr3_nt: TGTGCCAGCTCACCTGGACAGGGTGGACAGCCCCAGCATTTT
j_call: TRBJ1-5
clone_size: -
v_call: TRBV18
d_call: TRBD1

cdr3_aa: CATSRGLAGTDTQYF
cdr3_nt: TGTGCCACCAGCAGAGGACTAGCGGGCACAGATACGCAGTATTTT
j_call: TRBJ2-3
clone_size: -
v_call: TRBV15
d_call: TRBD2

cdr3_aa: CASSSRTGNTEAFF
cdr3_nt: TGTGCCAGCAGCTCCCGGACAGGGAACACTGAAGCTTTCTTT
j_call: TRBJ1-1
clone_size: -
v_call: TRBV11-3
d_call: TRBD1

cdr3_aa: CASNPGQPTYEQYF
cdr3_nt: TGTGCCAGCAATCCGGGACAACCAACCTACGAGCAGTACTTC
j_call: TRBJ2-7
clone_size: -
v_call: TRBV19
d_call: -

cdr3_aa: CASIEDRGTYEQYF
cdr3_nt: TGTGCCAGCATAGAGGACAGGGGGACCTACGAGCAGTACTTC
j_call: TRBJ2-7
clone_size: -
v_call: TRBV2
d_call: TRBD1

cdr3_aa: CASQPGQLNNEQFF
cdr3_nt: TGTGCCAGCCAACCGGGACAGCTCAACAATGAGCAGTTCTTC
j_call: TRBJ2-1
clone_size: -
v_call: TRBV6-5
d_call: TRBD1

cdr3_aa: CASSSREGDHIQYF
cdr3_nt: TGTGCCAGCAGCTCGCGGGAAGGTGATCACATTCAGTACTTC
j_call: TRBJ2-4
clone_size: -
v_call: TRBV5-6
d_call: -

cdr3_aa: CASSRQQGSLIRDTEAFF
cdr3_nt: TGCGCCAGCAGCCGACAACAGGGATCCCTCATTAGGGACACTGAAGCTTTCTTT
j_call: TRBJ1-1
clone_size: -
v_call: TRBV4-3
d_call: -

cdr3_aa: CASSPQGGDGSPLHF
cdr3_nt: TGTGCCAGCAGCCCGCAGGGGGGAGATGGTTCACCCCTCCACTTT
j_call: TRBJ1-6
clone_size: few
v_call: TRBV3-1/TRBV3-2
d_call: TRBD1

cdr3_aa: CASSPGLVSYNEQFF
cdr3_nt: TGTGCCAGCAGCCCTGGACTAGTATCCTACAATGAGCAGTTCTTC
j_call: TRBJ2-1
clone_size: -
v_call: TRBV7-9
d_call: TRBD2

cdr3_aa: CASSQDRQRNQLFF
cdr3_nt: TGCGCCAGCAGCCAAGATCGGCAGCGAAACCAACTGTTTTTT
j_call: TRBJ1-4
clone_size: -
v_call: TRBV4-1
d_call: -

cdr3_aa: CASSAGQATYEQYF
cdr3_nt: TGTGCCAGCAGCGCTGGACAGGCAACCTACGAGCAGTACTTC
j_call: TRBJ2-7
clone_size: -
v_call: TRBV9
d_call: TRBD1

cdr3_aa: CASSPRQGAGYTF
cdr3_nt: TGTGCCAGCAGCCCCCGACAGGGGGCGGGCTACACCTTC
j_call: TRBJ1-2
clone_size: few
v_call: TRBV3-1/TRBV3-2
d_call: TRBD1

cdr3_aa: CASSGGTSGRLDEQFF
cdr3_nt: TGCGCCAGCAGCGGGGGGACTAGCGGGAGATTAGATGAGCAGTTCTTC
j_call: TRBJ2-1
clone_size: -
v_call: TRBV5-1
d_call: TRBD2

cdr3_aa: CAIRTGGDTQYF
cdr3_nt: TGTGCCATCAGGACAGGGGGAGATACGCAGTATTTT
j_call: TRBJ2-3
clone_size: -
v_call: TRBV10-3
d_call: TRBD1

cdr3_aa: CASGSSQGDTEAFF
cdr3_nt: TGTGCCAGCGGATCTTCACAGGGTGACACTGAAGCTTTCTTT
j_call: TRBJ1-1
clone_size: -
v_call: TRBV28
d_call: -

cdr3_aa: CASSLAVSTDTQYF
cdr3_nt: TGTGCCAGCAGTTTGGCGGTCAGCACAGATACGCAGTATTTT
j_call: TRBJ2-3
clone_size: -
v_call: TRBV6-6
d_call: -

cdr3_aa: CASSLGVQDNTIYF
cdr3_nt: TGTGCCAGCAGCTTAGGCGTTCAGGATAACACCATATATTTT
j_call: TRBJ1-3
clone_size: -
v_call: TRBV7-9
d_call: -

cdr3_aa: CASSAGQGMGNGYTF
cdr3_nt: TGCGCCAGCAGCGCGGGACAGGGAATGGGAAATGGCTACACCTTC
j_call: TRBJ1-2
clone_size: -
v_call: TRBV5-1
d_call: TRBD1

cdr3_aa: CASSITGTGQPQHF
cdr3_nt: TGTGCCAGCAGTATAACAGGGACGGGTCAGCCCCAGCATTTT
j_call: TRBJ1-5
clone_size: -
v_call: TRBV27
d_call: -

cdr3_aa: CASSQDRGYEQYF
cdr3_nt: TGCGCCAGCAGCCAAGATCGAGGTTACGAGCAGTACTTC
j_call: TRBJ2-7
clone_size: -
v_call: TRBV4-1
d_call: -